This T cell receptor beta chain was identified during a study of T cells in Graves' hyperthyroidism and ophthalmopathy. Study conclusions and caveats: Blood also held most thyroid clonotypes expanded beyond 0.001.

The CDR3 sequence is 13 residues long. Looked up from germline, CDR1 is SNHLY and CDR2 is FYNNEI. The CDR3 regions of TCR beta were amplified from RNA transcripts. Researchers ran a first-round RT-PCR on the TCR CDR3 using the HTBI primer set. TCRdb passed the multiplex PCR reads through MiXCR, listing each CDR3 protein once. The sample contains 350,000 or so distinct CDR3 sequences, about 20% of which appear only once. Newly diagnosed hyperthyroidism, duration under 2 months, in patients aged 18 to 65. The table lists this clonotype with a count of one. What it binds is unknown. It may be a read error: a sequence one base away is much more abundant.

The source is a woman in her forties or fifties with Graves' hyperthyroidism. The sequenced sample consisted of blood. The V and J genes are TRBV2 and TRBJ1-2, with D maybe TRBD1 (6 bases). The CDR3 DNA follows: TGTGCCAGCAGTCGATTGACAGGAAATGGCTTCACCTTC. This translates into CASSRLTGNGFTF.